The 25 T cell receptor beta chains presented below share a single source sample, sequenced in a study of a mutant IDH1 vaccine in newly diagnosed glioma. The antigens of these receptors remain unknown. The protocol was immunoSEQ multiplex PCR, while the TCRdb copy is restricted to in-frame clones and leaves out a portion. This sample carries more than 10,000 clones, roughly 91% of them seen once, and the ten largest clones take over 4.5%. Time point reported: week 5, during vaccination. A single vaccine dose contained 300 ug of mutant IDH1 20-mer peptide, and topical imiquimod was used with it. Sequencing was performed on PBMCs, taken from a glioma patient whose treatment included an IDH1 peptide vaccine. Every receptor here comes from a woman aged 40-49 years with glioma. Some clones in this sample may be carry-over from other donors' samples.

This chain connects TRBV30 to TRBJ2-7; maybe TRBD1 (6 bases). V was cut by 6 bases and J by 4 bases, with 10 bases left in between. The germline V gene has CDR1 GTSNPN and CDR2 SVGIG (reference sequence). This CDR3 region has 11 residues. CDR3 sequence: CACRQAYEQYF. CDR3 bases: TGTGCCTGCCGACAGGCATACGAGCAGTACTTC. Full variable domain (remainder filled in from reference TRBV30 and TRBJ2-7): SQTIHQWPATLVQPVGSPLSLECTVEGTSNPNLYWYRQAAGRGLQLLFYSVGIGQISSEVPQNLSASRPQDRQFILSSKKLLLSDSGFYLCACRQAYEQYFGPGTRLTVT.

The chain is built from TRBV5-1 and TRBJ1-5; no definite D call. The V end was cut by 1 base, the J end by 4 bases, with 6 bases between. The CDR3 has 13 residues. Germline CDR1 and CDR2: SGHRS and YFSETQ. DNA for the CDR3: TGCGCCAGCAGCTTGAACTCTAATCAGCCCCAGCATTTT. Its protein is CASSLNSNQPQHF.

This rearrangement joins TRBV2 to TRBJ1-1; D not resolved. The CDR3 has 11 amino acids. Germline V CDR1 and CDR2: SNHLY, FYNNEI. Trimming left V 7 bases short and J 1 base short, with 4 bases between. This CDR3 is CASKGNTEAFF. DNA of the CDR3: TGTGCCAGCAAAGGGAACACTGAAGCTTTCTTT.

The chain links TRBV6-1 to TRBJ1-5; 9 bases line up with TRBD1. The germline CDR1 and CDR2 sequences are MNHNS and SASEGT. V trimming: 2 bases; J trimming: 6 bases; junction bases outside the gene matches: 8. The CDR3 length is 16 residues. The CDR3 sequence: CASSEFLGTGSQPQHF. The CDR3 DNA is TGTGCCAGCAGTGAATTCCTTGGGACAGGGTCTCAGCCCCAGCATTTT.

The chain employs TRBV20-1 and TRBJ2-7; no firm D call. The germline CDR1 and CDR2 sequences are DFQATT and SNEGSKA (reference sequence). Trimming stripped 4 bases from V and 5 bases from J, with 6 bases between. The CDR3 is made up of 10 amino acids. CDR3 loop: CSATSDEQYF. In DNA form, the CDR3 reads TGCAGTGCTACGTCCGACGAGCAGTACTTC.

This chain connects TRBV5-8 to TRBJ2-1; D is undetermined. Between the trimmed V and J ends, which lost 0 bases and 4 bases, there was a span of 8 bases. Germline V gene data show CDR1 as SGHTS and CDR2 as YDEGEE. This CDR3 is built from 14 residues. The CDR3 DNA reads TGTGCCAGCAGCTTGGTGGGCCATTACAATGAGCAGTTCTTC. It codes for CASSLVGHYNEQFF.

The chain carries TRBV6-1 and TRBJ1-3; D remains unclear. The germline CDR1 and CDR2 sequences are MNHNS and SASEGT. The CDR3 has 15 amino acids. Trimming removed 6 bases from V and 2 bases from J, with 14 bases in between. CDR3 protein: CASRSAGIAGNTIYF. The CDR3 nucleotides are TGTGCCAGCAGGAGCGCGGGGATAGCTGGAAACACCATATATTTT.

This clone was detected a few times. The chain joins TRBV5-4 to TRBJ1-1, with 9 bases identical to TRBD1. This CDR3 has 16 residues. The germline CDR1 and CDR2 sequences are SGHNT and YYREEE (reference sequence). V lost 1 base to trimming and J lost 5 bases; unmatched junction nucleotides: 9. The CDR3 DNA is TGTGCCAGCAGCTTGCCACAGGGGGCGCAGGAAACTGAAGCTTTCTTT. It is translated as CASSLPQGAQETEAFF.

The chain joins TRBV30 to TRBJ1-1; 7 positions match TRBD1. After removal of 2 bases from V and 10 bases from J, the junction contained 10 bases not matched to a gene. Germline V CDR1 and CDR2: GTSNPN, SVGIG (reference sequence). This CDR3 spans 13 amino acids. CDR3 residues: CAWSQGQVGTAFF. The CDR3 bases are TGTGCCTGGAGTCAAGGACAGGTTGGGACAGCTTTCTTT. Combining the CDR3 with reference TRBV30 and TRBJ1-1 gives the whole variable domain SQTIHQWPATLVQPVGSPLSLECTVEGTSNPNLYWYRQAAGRGLQLLFYSVGIGQISSEVPQNLSASRPQDRQFILSSKKLLLSDSGFYLCAWSQGQVGTAFFGQGTRLTVV.

By share, this clone ranks as large. J is TRBJ2-5 and V is TRBV5-6, with TRBD2 as a possible D gene (5 bases). CDR1 is SGHDT, CDR2 YYEEEE, per germline. The CDR3 is 15 amino acids. The V and J ends lost 1 base and 2 bases respectively, with 12 bases between them. The CDR3 protein is CASSLSGRRQETQYF. CDR3 sequence (DNA): TGTGCCAGCAGCTTGTCGGGAAGACGGCAAGAGACCCAGTACTTC.

The chain combines TRBV4-2 with TRBJ1-4, with D hard to call. CDR1 and CDR2 from the germline V gene are LGHNA and YNFKEQ. V gave up 4 bases and J gave up 6 bases, with 6 bases separating them. The CDR3 loop spans 12 amino acids. In DNA form, the CDR3 reads TGTGCCAGCAGCCGGACGGATGAAAAACTGTTTTTT. This translates into CASSRTDEKLFF.

V is TRBV5-6 and J is TRBJ2-5, with D possibly TRBD1 on 6 matching bases. With 3 bases removed from V and 5 bases from J, the gap between germline ends came to 8 bases. CDR1 and CDR2 (germline): SGHDT, YYEEEE. The CDR3 consists of 12 residues. The CDR3 region is CASSSGVETQYF. The CDR3 DNA is TGTGCCAGCAGCTCAGGGGTGGAGACCCAGTACTTC. Full variable domain (rest looked up from reference TRBV5-6 and TRBJ2-5): DAGVTQSPTHLIKTRGQQVTLRCSPKSGHDTVSWYQQALGQGPQFIFQYYEEEERQRGNFPDRFSGHQFPNYSSELNVNALLLGDSALYLCASSSGVETQYFGPGTRLLVL.

This chain joins TRBV11-2 and TRBJ1-1, with 11 bases fitting TRBD1. The V gene end was trimmed by 5 bases and the J gene end by 5 bases; junction bases not matched to a gene: 7. CDR3 length: 15 amino acids. Germline V gene sequence: CDR1 SGHAT, CDR2 FQNNGV. CDR3 in DNA: TGTGCCAGCAGCCTCGGGACAGGGGGACGAACTGAAGCTTTCTTT. Translating gives CASSLGTGGRTEAFF.

The CDR3 region has the DNA TGCAGCGTCTCGGCGGCAGGCGGCACAGATACGCAGTATTTT. Protein sequence: CSVSAAGGTDTQYF. The rearrangement joins TRBV29-1 to TRBJ2-3; D ambiguous. The length of the CDR3 is 14 residues. Trimming took 6 bases from V and 1 from J, leaving 14 bases between them. Looked up from germline, CDR1 is SQVTM and CDR2 is ANQGSEA.

The chain recombines TRBV19 with TRBJ1-1; the D gene is possibly TRBD1 (6 bases). Germline-derived CDR1 and CDR2 are LNHDA and SQIVND (reference sequence). V was trimmed by 3 bases and J by 6 bases, leaving 14 bases between them. The CDR3 sequence is 14 residues long. The CDR3 spells CASSIGGGDAEAFF. In nucleotides, the CDR3 is TGTGCCAGTAGTATTGGGGGGGGCGATGCTGAAGCTTTCTTT.

The chain is built from TRBV27 and TRBJ2-7, with no clear D. Trimming removed 0 bases from V and 0 bases from J, with 12 bases in between. The CDR3 is 16 residues long. Germline assignment: CDR1 MNHEY and CDR2 SMNVEV (reference sequence). The CDR3 DNA reads TGTGCCAGCAGTTTATCCCCAGTTCGAAGCTCCTACGAGCAGTACTTC. Amino acids: CASSLSPVRSSYEQYF.

This sequence joins TRBV6-5 and TRBJ1-1; D is possibly TRBD1 (6 bases). The CDR3 spans 14 residues. Trimming took off 6 bases at V and 1 base at J, with 12 bases between the two ends. CDR1 and CDR2 (germline): MNHEY, SVGAGI. CDR3 residues: CASSQAGQNTEAFF. In DNA, the CDR3 is TGTGCCAGCAGCCAAGCGGGACAGAACACTGAAGCTTTCTTT.

V usage is TRBV19 and J usage is TRBJ1-2; 9 bases line up with TRBD1. The germline V gene encodes CDR1 LNHDA and CDR2 SQIVND (reference sequence). Unmatched junction bases numbered 10, after V lost 7 bases and J lost 7 bases. The CDR3 spans 14 residues. CDR3 region: CASTPQGAPRGYTF. For the CDR3, the DNA is TGTGCCAGTACTCCACAGGGGGCCCCGCGTGGCTACACCTTC.

The chain recombines TRBV6-1 with TRBJ2-1, with 8 bases aligning to TRBD2. The V gene's germline CDR1 is MNHNS and CDR2 SASEGT. V lost 1 base and J lost 7; bases outside the gene matches: 9. The CDR3 has 16 residues. CDR3 loop: CASSEGSGGTGNEQFF. The DNA for the CDR3 is TGTGCCAGCAGTGAAGGGTCGGGGGGGACGGGTAATGAGCAGTTCTTC.

The chain employs TRBV18 and TRBJ1-1; D unclear. The CDR3 spans 13 residues. Germline CDR1 reads KGHSH; CDR2 reads LQKENI. V shed 6 bases and J shed 5 bases, with 13 bases lying between them. For the CDR3, the DNA is TGTGCCAGCTCCCTCACCTTCGCGACTGAAGCTTTCTTT. Translating it yields CASSLTFATEAFF.

The chain joins TRBV11-2 to TRBJ2-4; D perhaps matches TRBD2 (5 bases). The V gene lost 3 bases and the J gene lost 1 base, with 19 bases spanning the gap. The CDR3 has 18 residues. Looked up from germline, CDR1 is SGHAT and CDR2 is FQNNGV. The CDR3 region is CASSLLLWGDGAKNIQYF. CDR3 nucleotides: TGTGCCAGCAGCTTGCTTCTCTGGGGAGATGGTGCCAAAAACATTCAGTACTTC. Combining the CDR3 with reference TRBV11-2 and TRBJ2-4 gives the whole variable domain EAGVAQSPRYKIIEKRQSVAFWCNPISGHATLYWYQQILGQGPKLLIQFQNNGVVDDSQLPKDRFSAERLKGVDSTLKIQPAKLEDSAVYLCASSLLLWGDGAKNIQYFGAGTRLSVL.

The V call is TRBV7-2, the J call TRBJ2-3; 12 bases are shared with TRBD2. V was pared by 4 bases and J by 3 bases, with 5 bases of the junction left unmatched. There are 16 residues in the CDR3. Germline V gene data show CDR1 as SGHTA and CDR2 as FQGNSA. The CDR3 DNA reads as TGTGCCAGCAGCTCTCTAGCGGGGGGGTTGACAGATACGCAGTATTTT. Protein: CASSSLAGGLTDTQYF.

This rearrangement joins TRBV28 to TRBJ2-7; D gene unclear. Trimming cost V 9 bases and J 2 bases, with 14 bases left between them. The CDR3 totals 13 residues. Looked up from germline, CDR1 is MDHEN and CDR2 is SYDVKM. CDR3 bases: TGTGCCAGTCGCCCCGGGCAAGCCTACGAGCAGTACTTC. This encodes CASRPGQAYEQYF.

This chain uses TRBV7-6 with TRBJ1-2; D is uncertain. V gave up 5 bases and J gave up 3 bases, with 16 bases separating them. The germline CDR1 and CDR2 sequences are SGHVS and FNYEAQ. The length of the CDR3 is 15 residues. This CDR3 is CASSPTRLMDYGYTF. The CDR3 DNA sequence: TGTGCCAGCAGCCCCACTCGTTTAATGGACTATGGCTACACCTTC.

V gene TRBV28 combines with J gene TRBJ1-1, with D uncertain. The germline V and J ends were trimmed by 3 bases and 8 bases, with 10 bases remaining between them. The CDR3 loop spans 12 amino acids. Germline CDR1 MDHEN, CDR2 SYDVKM. The CDR3 loop is CASSFLGREAFF. The CDR3 region has the DNA TGTGCCAGCAGTTTTTTAGGCAGAGAAGCTTTCTTT.